These T cell receptor beta chains were read from a single sample in a study of shared clonotypes between healthy human individuals. Method: immunoSEQ multiplex PCR; TCRdb's copy keeps in-frame clones and lacks some. The table shows 1 million to 1.2 million clones, with around 77% occurring only once. The sample consisted of memory CD4+ T cells from PBMCs. The receptors originated from a man between 18 and 35 years old in good health. Some clones in this sample may be carry-over from other donors' samples. CDR3s include the opening cysteine and the closing phenylalanine or tryptophan. The D gene is left open where the match is weak. Clone size appears in some rows only: once, few, many, or a class for an expanded clone.

>TRBJ1-2|NA|TRBV27|NA
TGTGCCAGCAGATCAAGCCGAGCAGGATACTATGGCTACACCTTC
CASRSSRAGYYGYTF
>TRBJ2-1|NA|TRBV9|TRBD2
TGTGCCAGCAGCGTCCGGAGCGGGAGTTACAATGAGCAGTTCTTC
CASSVRSGSYNEQFF
>TRBJ1-2|few|TRBV28|TRBD1
TGTGCCAGCAGTTTACCCCGGACAGGGGATGGCTACACCTTC
CASSLPRTGDGYTF
>TRBJ1-1|few|TRBV27|NA
TGTGCCAGCAGGTTTAGACAGAACATGAACACTGAAGCTTTCTTT
CASRFRQNMNTEAFF
>TRBJ2-1|NA|TRBV2|TRBD2
TGTGCCAGCAGTGACCTACTAGCGGATGAATACAATGAGCAGTTCTTC
CASSDLLADEYNEQFF
>TRBJ2-5|NA|TRBV18|NA
TGTGCCAGCTCACCACCGGGCCCTCCAGAGACCCAGTACTTC
CASSPPGPPETQYF
>TRBJ2-7|NA|TRBV28|NA
TGTGCCAGCAGCATCGGTGGGCGCGATTACGAGCAGTACTTC
CASSIGGRDYEQYF
>TRBJ2-2|few|TRBV5-1|TRBD2
TGCGCCAGCAGCTTGAGCCTAGCGGGAGATCGGACCGGGGAGCTGTTTTTT
CASSLSLAGDRTGELFF
>TRBJ1-2|NA|TRBV7-2|TRBD1
TGTGCCAGCAGCTCGGACAGGCGTTATGGCTACACCTTC
CASSSDRRYGYTF
>TRBJ2-7|NA|TRBV7-9|NA
TGTGCCAGCAGCTTCTTAGCCGAGCAGTACTTC
CASSFLAEQYF
>TRBJ2-5|once|TRBV6-5|NA
TGTGCCAGCAGTTACTCCCGGGGGAAAGAGACCCAGTACTTC
CASSYSRGKETQYF
>TRBJ1-4|NA|TRBV7-9|TRBD1
TGTGCCAGCAGCCCCCGACAGGGAGGAGAAAAACTGTTTTTT
CASSPRQGGEKLFF
>TRBJ2-5|NA|TRBV7-8|TRBD2
TGTGCCAGCAGCCTAAGACTAGCGGGAGAGGAGACCCAGTACTTC
CASSLRLAGEETQYF
>TRBJ2-7|few|TRBV5-6|TRBD2
TGTGCCAGCTCGACGACTAGCGGGAGGGCCTTATCCTACGAGCAGTACTTC
CASSTTSGRALSYEQYF
>TRBJ1-5|NA|TRBV2|TRBD1
TGTGCCAGCAGCCTTACAGGGGGCTGGCAGCCCCAGCATTTT
CASSLTGGWQPQHF